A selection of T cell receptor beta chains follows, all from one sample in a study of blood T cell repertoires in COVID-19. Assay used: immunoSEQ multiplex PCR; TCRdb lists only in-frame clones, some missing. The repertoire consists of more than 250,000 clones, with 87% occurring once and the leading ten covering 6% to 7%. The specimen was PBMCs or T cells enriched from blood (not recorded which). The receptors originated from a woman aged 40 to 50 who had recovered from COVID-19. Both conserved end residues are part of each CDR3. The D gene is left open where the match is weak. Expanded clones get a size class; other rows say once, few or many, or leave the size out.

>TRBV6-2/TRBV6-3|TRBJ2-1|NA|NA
CASSLLLNYNEQFF
TGTGCCAGCAGTTTACTCTTAAACTACAATGAGCAGTTCTTC
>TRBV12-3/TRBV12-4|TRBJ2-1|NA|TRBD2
CASRPSGGEQFF
TGTGCCAGCAGGCCTAGCGGTGGTGAGCAGTTCTTC
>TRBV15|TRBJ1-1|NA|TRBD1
CATSRGQGVRTEAFF
TGTGCCACCAGCAGGGGACAGGGTGTTCGCACTGAAGCTTTCTTT
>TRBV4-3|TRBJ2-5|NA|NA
CASSQEFQQETQYF
TGCGCCAGCAGCCAAGAGTTCCAGCAAGAGACCCAGTACTTC
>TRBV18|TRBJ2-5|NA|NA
CASSPTQYRETQYF
TGTGCCAGCTCACCGACCCAGTACAGGGAGACCCAGTACTTC
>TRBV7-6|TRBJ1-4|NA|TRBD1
CASSLGGGQGGKLFF
TGTGCCAGCAGCTTAGGGGGCGGACAGGGAGGAAAACTGTTTTTT
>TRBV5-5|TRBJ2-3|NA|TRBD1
CASSLVPQGALRTDTQYF
TGTGCCAGCAGCTTGGTCCCCCAGGGGGCGCTTAGGACAGATACGCAGTATTTT
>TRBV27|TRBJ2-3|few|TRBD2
CASSLSSGASTDTQYF
TGTGCCAGCAGTTTATCCAGCGGGGCTAGCACAGATACGCAGTATTTT
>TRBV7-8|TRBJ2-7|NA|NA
CASSLAPGSYEQYF
TGTGCCAGCAGCTTAGCGCCAGGCTCCTACGAGCAGTACTTC
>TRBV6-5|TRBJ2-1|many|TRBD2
CASSYTSGRRNEQFF
TGTGCCAGCAGTTACACTAGCGGGAGGAGGAATGAGCAGTTCTTC
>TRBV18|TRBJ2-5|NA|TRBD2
CASSRPGTRRETQYF
TGTGCCAGCTCACGTCCGGGGACTAGGAGAGAGACCCAGTACTTC
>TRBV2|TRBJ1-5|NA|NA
CASSEQGNQPQHF
TGTGCCAGCAGTGAACAGGGAAATCAGCCCCAGCATTTT
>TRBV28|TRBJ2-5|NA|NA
CASGGLETQYF
TGTGCCAGCGGCGGTCTGGAGACCCAGTACTTC
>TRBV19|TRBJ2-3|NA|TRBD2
CASTSPGTSGTDTQYF
TGTGCCAGTACCTCCCCCGGGACTAGCGGAACAGATACGCAGTATTTT
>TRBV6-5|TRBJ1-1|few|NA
CASSTLGVLNTEAFF
TGTGCCAGCAGTACCCTCGGGGTTCTCAACACTGAAGCTTTCTTT
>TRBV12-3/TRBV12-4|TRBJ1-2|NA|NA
CASSFREGRGYTF
TGTGCCAGCAGTTTTCGTGAGGGGAGGGGCTACACCTTC
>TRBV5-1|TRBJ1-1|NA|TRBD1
CASSLGAGGTEAFF
TGCGCCAGCAGCTTGGGGGCAGGGGGCACTGAAGCTTTCTTT
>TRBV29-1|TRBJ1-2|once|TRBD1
CSVDGTGGDWEYGYTF
TGCAGCGTTGATGGGACAGGGGGAGATTGGGAATATGGCTACACCTTC
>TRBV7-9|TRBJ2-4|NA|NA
CASSSPRVVNIQYF
TGTGCCAGCAGCTCACCCAGGGTAGTGAACATTCAGTACTTC
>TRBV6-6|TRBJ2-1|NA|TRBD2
CASRPPPSGLYNEQFF
TGTGCCAGCAGACCGCCGCCTAGCGGACTCTACAATGAGCAGTTCTTC
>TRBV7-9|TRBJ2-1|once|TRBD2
CASSPGTSGINEQFF
TGTGCCAGCAGCCCGGGGACTAGCGGGATTAATGAGCAGTTCTTC
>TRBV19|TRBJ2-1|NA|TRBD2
CASSIAVSSGNEQFF
TGTGCCAGTAGTATCGCCGTCTCTAGCGGCAATGAGCAGTTCTTC
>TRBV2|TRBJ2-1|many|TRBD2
CASSGKGWTSGRASNEQFF
TGTGCCAGCAGTGGGAAAGGGTGGACTAGCGGGAGGGCCAGTAATGAGCAGTTCTTC
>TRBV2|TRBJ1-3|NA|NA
CASSEREQGPISGNTIYF
TGTGCCAGCAGTGAAAGGGAACAGGGACCAATCTCTGGAAACACCATATATTTT
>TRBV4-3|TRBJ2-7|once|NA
CASSQDLLGPSYEQYF
TGCGCCAGCAGCCAAGATCTGTTGGGCCCCTCCTACGAGCAGTACTTC
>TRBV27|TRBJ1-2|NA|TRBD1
CASSMTGGLNYGYTF
TGTGCCAGCTCGATGACAGGGGGACTCAACTATGGCTACACCTTC
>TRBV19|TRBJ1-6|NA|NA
CASKRLGTWESPLHF
TGTGCCAGTAAGCGTCTGGGGACATGGGAATCACCCCTCCACTTT
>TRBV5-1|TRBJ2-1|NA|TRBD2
CASSSGTSSVRDEQFF
TGCGCCAGCAGCTCCGGGACTAGCTCCGTCCGGGATGAGCAGTTCTTC
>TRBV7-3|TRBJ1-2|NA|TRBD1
CASSLKGATGGANYGYTF
TGTGCCAGCAGCTTAAAAGGGGCGACAGGGGGTGCTAACTATGGCTACACCTTC
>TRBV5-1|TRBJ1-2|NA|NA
CASSLQGLKGNYGYTF
TGCGCCAGCAGCTTGCAGGGGCTTAAGGGAAACTATGGCTACACCTTC
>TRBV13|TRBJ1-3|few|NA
CASSFYRVENTIYF
TGTGCCAGCAGCTTCTACAGGGTCGAAAACACCATATATTTT
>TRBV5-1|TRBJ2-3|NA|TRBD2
CASSLVASGRGTDTQYF
TGCGCCAGCAGCTTGGTGGCTAGCGGGAGGGGGACAGATACGCAGTATTTT
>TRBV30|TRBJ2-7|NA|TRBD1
CAWSYRDRENYEQYF
TGTGCCTGGAGTTACCGGGACAGAGAGAACTACGAGCAGTACTTC
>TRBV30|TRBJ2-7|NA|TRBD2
CAWSEIAGGYEQYF
TGTGCCTGGAGCGAAATAGCGGGAGGATACGAGCAGTACTTC
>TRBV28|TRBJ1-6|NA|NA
CASSRTSSYNSPLHF
TGTGCCAGCAGCCGGACTAGCTCCTATAATTCACCCCTCCACTTT
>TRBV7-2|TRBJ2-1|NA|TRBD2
CASSTSGRFGEQFF
TGTGCCAGCAGTACTAGCGGGAGATTCGGGGAGCAGTTCTTC
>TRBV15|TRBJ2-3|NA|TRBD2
CATSRGLFDTDTQYF
TGTGCCACCAGCAGGGGACTATTCGACACAGATACGCAGTATTTT
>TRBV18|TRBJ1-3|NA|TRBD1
CASSPQGASPGNTIYF
TGTGCCAGCTCACCCCAGGGGGCCTCCCCTGGAAACACCATATATTTT
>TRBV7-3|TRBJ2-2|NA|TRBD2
CASSLSPSGVGELFF
TGTGCCAGCAGCTTATCGCCTAGCGGAGTCGGGGAGCTGTTTTTT
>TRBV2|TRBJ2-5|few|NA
CASKSETQYF
TGTGCCAGCAAGAGCGAGACCCAGTACTTC
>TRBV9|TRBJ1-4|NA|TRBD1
CASSPSGQGWGEKLFF
TGTGCCAGCAGCCCATCCGGACAGGGGTGGGGTGAAAAACTGTTTTTT
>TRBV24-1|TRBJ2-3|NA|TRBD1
CATSEPLGTGMVDTQYF
TGTGCCACCAGTGAGCCCCTCGGGACAGGGATGGTAGATACGCAGTATTTT
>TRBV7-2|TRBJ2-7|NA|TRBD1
CASSQRTGTGAEQYF
TGTGCCAGCAGCCAGAGAACCGGGACAGGGGCCGAGCAGTACTTC
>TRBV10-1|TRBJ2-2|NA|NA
CASTSSVNTGELFF
TGCGCCAGCACCTCCAGCGTGAACACCGGGGAGCTGTTTTTT